The entry below describes one T cell receptor (beta chain). Its antigen remains unidentified. Other nucleotide sequences in the sample specify the same CDR3. The data were obtained in a study of cytomegalovirus exposure and HLA in healthy donors. Regarding the study as a whole: According to the study, roughly 160 TCR beta chains were cytomegalovirus-associated. Follow-up analysis later connected one missense variant in DCLRE1C with trimming of TCR beta V- and J-genes. Rarity marked most TCR sequences, yet some public TCRs occurred in many donors. Reportedly, cytomegalovirus status was diagnosed with high sensitivity and specificity.

Germline values: CDR1 SGHRS, CDR2 YFSETQ. Trimming at V came to 5 bases and at J to 2 bases, leaving 7 bases not matched to a gene. The CDR3 runs 15 residues. Vbeta (60) and Jbeta (13) primers were used in the PCR. This table comes from immunoSEQ multiplex PCR, and its TCRdb copy is limited to in-frame clones, with some not included. The sample includes roughly 87,000 clones, 79% of them seen just once. This clonotype was obtained from a woman aged 40 to 50 in good health and CMV-seropositive. The V and J genes are TRBV5-1 and TRBJ2-3; 8 nucleotides align to TRBD1. The sample comprised PBMCs. The CDR3 DNA reads as TGCGCCAGCAGTGGGGGCAGGGGGCCCACAGATACGCAGTATTTT. This translates into CASSGGRGPTDTQYF. Based on the CDR3 plus reference TRBV5-1 and TRBJ2-3, the full variable domain is KAGVTQTPRYLIKTRGQQVTLSCSPISGHRSVSWYQQTPGQGLQFLFEYFSETQRNKGNFPGRFSGRQFSNSRSEMNVSTLELGDSALYLCASSGGRGPTDTQYFGPGTRLTVL.